The rows below give T cell receptor beta chains drawn from one sample of a study of Ad26.COV2.S vaccination and SARS-CoV-2 variants. Using immunoSEQ multiplex PCR, the repertoire was profiled, and TCRdb retains in-frame clones only, with some absent. The table lists 300,000 to 350,000 clones, around 89% of them singletons, with 5% in the top ten. This sample comprised peripheral blood, obtained in a trial of Ad26.COV2.S vaccine versus placebo. The receptors come from a person between 18 and 60 years old who received the Ad26.COV2.S COVID-19 vaccine or a placebo. Both conserved end residues are part of each CDR3. Fields, in order: clone size, V gene, D gene, J gene, CDR3 protein, CDR3 DNA. A D gene is named only where the DNA matches it firmly. Only part of the rows carry a size: once, few, many, or a class if the clone is expanded.

NA	TRBV6-5	NA	TRBJ1-5	CASGLTADQPQHF	TGTGCCAGCGGATTGACAGCAGATCAGCCCCAGCATTTT
NA	TRBV5-4	TRBD2	TRBJ2-7	CASTFTPPQREGDREQYF	TGTGCCAGCACCTTCACCCCCCCCCAGCGGGAGGGAGACCGGGAGCAGTACTTC
once	TRBV7-8	TRBD2	TRBJ2-2	CASSLPLAGVNTGELFF	TGTGCCAGCAGCTTACCCCTTGCGGGAGTGAACACCGGGGAGCTGTTTTTT
NA	TRBV11-1	NA	TRBJ2-1	CASSLQPSNEQFF	TGTGCCAGCAGCTTACAGCCGAGCAATGAGCAGTTCTTC
NA	TRBV3-1/TRBV3-2	NA	TRBJ2-7	CASSQSLTSSYEQYF	TGTGCCAGCAGCCAAAGTTTGACTAGCTCCTACGAGCAGTACTTC
NA	TRBV19	TRBD2	TRBJ2-1	CASTPKGTGLADYNKQFF	TGTGCCAGTACCCCCAAAGGGACTGGACTAGCGGATTACAATAAGCAGTTCTTC
NA	TRBV20-1	NA	TRBJ2-7	CSASNMGGSYEQYF	TGCAGTGCTAGTAATATGGGAGGATCCTACGAGCAGTACTTC
NA	TRBV28	TRBD1	TRBJ1-5	CASSSGQGRQPQHF	TGTGCCAGCAGTAGCGGACAGGGCCGACAGCCCCAGCATTTT
once	TRBV29-1	TRBD1	TRBJ1-1	CSVARGRVYTEAFF	TGCAGCGTTGCTAGGGGGCGCGTGTACACTGAAGCTTTCTTT
NA	TRBV4-2	TRBD2	TRBJ2-5	CASSQVSGSTETQYF	TGTGCCAGCAGCCAAGTTAGCGGGAGTACGGAGACCCAGTACTTC
NA	TRBV18	NA	TRBJ2-1	CASSPRSGVTSYNEQFF	TGTGCCAGCTCACCACGGTCGGGCGTGACCTCCTACAATGAGCAGTTCTTC
NA	TRBV12-3/TRBV12-4	NA	TRBJ1-5	CASSLSLDQPQHF	TGTGCCAGCAGTTTAAGTTTAGATCAGCCCCAGCATTTT
NA	TRBV7-2	TRBD1	TRBJ1-5	CASSPTFDRVAQPQHF	TGTGCCAGCAGCCCTACCTTCGACAGGGTGGCCCAGCCCCAGCATTTT
NA	TRBV7-9	NA	TRBJ2-7	CASSFDYRLDEQYF	TGTGCCAGCAGCTTTGATTATCGACTCGACGAGCAGTACTTC
few	TRBV6-1	TRBD1	TRBJ1-6	CASSARTGSSYNSPLHF	TGTGCCAGCAGTGCCCGGACAGGGAGCTCCTATAATTCACCCCTCCACTTT
NA	TRBV27	NA	TRBJ2-1	CASGRGAPYNEQFF	TGTGCCAGCGGAAGGGGGGCTCCATACAATGAGCAGTTCTTC
once	TRBV28	NA	TRBJ2-7	CASSTLQGRYEQYF	TGTGCCAGCAGTACCCTACAGGGTCGGTACGAGCAGTACTTC
NA	TRBV27	NA	TRBJ2-2	CASRNTGELFF	TGTGCCAGTAGGAACACCGGGGAGCTGTTTTTT
NA	TRBV11-2	TRBD1	TRBJ1-3	CASSPRGTGEGNTIYF	TGTGCCAGCAGCCCCCGCGGGACAGGCGAAGGAAACACCATATATTTT
NA	TRBV24-1	NA	TRBJ2-1	CATSSADDPYNEQFF	TGTGCCACCAGCTCGGCAGATGACCCCTACAATGAGCAGTTCTTC
NA	TRBV11-2	TRBD2	TRBJ2-1	CASSPGGPLNEQFF	TGTGCCAGCAGCCCGGGAGGGCCGCTTAATGAGCAGTTCTTC
NA	TRBV4-1	NA	TRBJ2-1	CASSQDYGYNEQFF	TGCGCCAGCAGCCAAGATTATGGCTACAATGAGCAGTTCTTC
once	TRBV7-9	TRBD2	TRBJ2-1	CASSLESGVQGGNVHEQFF	TGTGCCAGCAGCTTAGAGAGTGGGGTCCAGGGAGGGAATGTCCATGAGCAGTTCTTC
few	TRBV9	NA	TRBJ1-1	CASSVAQEWSEAFF	TGTGCCAGCAGCGTAGCTCAGGAGTGGTCTGAAGCTTTCTTT
NA	TRBV7-2	TRBD1	TRBJ1-5	CASSGDRGSGQPQHF	TGTGCCAGCAGCGGGGACAGGGGGAGTGGGCAGCCCCAGCATTTT
NA	TRBV4-1	NA	TRBJ2-5	CASSQVPRGDQETQYF	TGCGCCAGCAGCCAAGTACCACGAGGTGACCAAGAGACCCAGTACTTC
NA	TRBV4-3	TRBD2	TRBJ2-3	CASSKLAGERDTQYF	TGCGCCAGCAGCAAACTAGCGGGGGAGCGAGATACGCAGTATTTT
NA	TRBV19	TRBD1	TRBJ1-5	CASSTRQGRQPQHF	TGTGCCAGTAGTACTCGACAGGGCAGGCAGCCCCAGCATTTT
NA	TRBV6-6	NA	TRBJ1-1	CASSYGENTEAFF	TGTGCCAGCAGTTACGGGGAAAACACTGAAGCTTTCTTT
NA	TRBV5-1	TRBD2	TRBJ2-1	CASSLDRSSGYNEQFF	TGCGCCAGCAGCTTGGATCGTTCTAGCGGATACAATGAGCAGTTCTTC
once	TRBV5-5	TRBD1	TRBJ1-1	CASSLVAGGETEAFF	TGTGCCAGCAGCTTGGTGGCAGGGGGAGAGACTGAAGCTTTCTTT
few	TRBV2	NA	TRBJ2-2	CASRYLTNTGELFF	TGTGCCAGCAGGTATCTGACGAACACCGGGGAGCTGTTTTTT
NA	TRBV28	NA	TRBJ2-7	CASRPGRNSNSYEQYF	TGTGCCAGCAGACCGGGACGGAACTCGAACTCCTACGAGCAGTACTTC
NA	TRBV20-1	TRBD1	TRBJ1-4	CSASDGQGDEKLFF	TGCAGTGCTAGTGACGGACAGGGGGACGAAAAACTGTTTTTT
NA	TRBV3-1/TRBV3-2	NA	TRBJ1-1	CASSQVGETEAFF	TGTGCCAGCAGCCAAGTGGGGGAAACTGAAGCTTTCTTT
NA	TRBV5-1	TRBD2	TRBJ2-3	CASRTGTSGRALDTQYF	TGCGCCAGCAGGACCGGGACTAGCGGGAGGGCTTTGGATACGCAGTATTTT
NA	TRBV5-1	NA	TRBJ2-1	CASSLENEQFF	TGCGCCAGCAGCTTGGAGAATGAGCAGTTCTTC
NA	TRBV2	NA	TRBJ1-2	CASSETTSDYGYTF	TGTGCCAGCAGTGAGACTACATCGGACTATGGCTACACCTTC
NA	TRBV14	NA	TRBJ2-7	CASSLYHAGTGAYEQYF	TGTGCCAGCAGCTTATATCATGCGGGTACTGGGGCATACGAGCAGTACTTC
NA	TRBV9	TRBD2	TRBJ2-1	CASSPRGAGGDNEQFF	TGTGCCAGCAGCCCCCGAGGGGCGGGGGGGGACAATGAGCAGTTCTTC
NA	TRBV2	NA	TRBJ1-1	CAGGGTNTEAFF	TGTGCGGGGGGCGGGACGAACACTGAAGCTTTCTTT
NA	TRBV7-6	NA	TRBJ1-1	CASSATGTLNTEAFF	TGTGCCAGCAGCGCCACCGGGACATTGAACACTGAAGCTTTCTTT
NA	TRBV9	NA	TRBJ1-3	CASSAQPMTSGNTIYF	TGTGCCAGCAGCGCCCAGCCCATGACCTCTGGAAACACCATATATTTT
NA	TRBV10-3	NA	TRBJ2-1	CAISLTSSYNEQFF	TGTGCCATCAGCCTGACGAGCTCCTACAATGAGCAGTTCTTC
NA	TRBV7-8	NA	TRBJ2-3	CASSPARRDTQYF	TGTGCCAGCAGCCCCGCCCGGAGAGATACGCAGTATTTT
once	TRBV9	TRBD1	TRBJ2-1	CASSGGQGRGLRNEQFF	TGTGCCAGCAGCGGGGGTCAAGGCAGGGGGCTTCGGAATGAGCAGTTCTTC
NA	TRBV5-1	TRBD2	TRBJ2-1	CASSLVTSGRINEQFF	TGCGCCAGCAGCTTGGTAACGAGCGGGAGGATCAATGAGCAGTTCTTC
once	TRBV7-6	TRBD2	TRBJ2-3	CASSLSGGADTQYF	TGTGCCAGCAGCTTATCGGGAGGCGCAGATACGCAGTATTTT
NA	TRBV7-9	TRBD2	TRBJ2-3	CASSPLRGAGRADTQYF	TGTGCCAGCAGCCCCCTCCGGGGAGCGGGAAGGGCAGATACGCAGTATTTT
few	TRBV12-5	TRBD1	TRBJ1-6	CASHRGNNSPLHF	TGTGCTAGCCACAGGGGAAATAATTCACCCCTCCACTTT
NA	TRBV6-4	TRBD2	TRBJ2-1	CASSEELAGYEQFF	TGTGCCAGCAGTGAAGAACTAGCGGGCTATGAGCAGTTCTTC